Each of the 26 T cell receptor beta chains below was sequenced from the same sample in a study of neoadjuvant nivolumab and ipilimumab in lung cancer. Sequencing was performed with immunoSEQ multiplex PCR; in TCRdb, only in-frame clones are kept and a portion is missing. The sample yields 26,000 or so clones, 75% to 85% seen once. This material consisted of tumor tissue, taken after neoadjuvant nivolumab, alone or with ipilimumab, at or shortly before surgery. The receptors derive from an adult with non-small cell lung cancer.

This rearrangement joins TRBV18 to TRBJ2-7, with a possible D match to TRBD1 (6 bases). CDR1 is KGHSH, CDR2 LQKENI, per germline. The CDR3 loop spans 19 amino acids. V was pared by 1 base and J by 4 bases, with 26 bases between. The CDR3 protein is CASSPQSSPGHRISYEQYF. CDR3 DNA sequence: TGTGCCAGCTCACCACAGTCCTCTCCGGGACATAGGATTAGTTACGAGCAGTACTTC.

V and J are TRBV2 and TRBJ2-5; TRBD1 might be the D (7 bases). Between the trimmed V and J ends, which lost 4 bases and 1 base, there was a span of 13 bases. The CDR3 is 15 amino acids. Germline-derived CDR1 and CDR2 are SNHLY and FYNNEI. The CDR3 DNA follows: TGTGCCAGCAGTGCCCAGGGGGGTCGCCAAGAGACCCAGTACTTC. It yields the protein CASSAQGGRQETQYF.

The CDR3 DNA reads TGCGCCAGCAGCCCGGAGACTAGCGGCTACGAGCAGTACTTC. It yields the protein CASSPETSGYEQYF. The chain employs TRBV5-1 and TRBJ2-7, with 9 bases matching TRBD2. With 4 bases clipped from V and 3 bases from J, the junction kept 5 bases outside the gene matches. Germline assignment: CDR1 SGHRS and CDR2 YFSETQ. The CDR3 extends over 14 amino acids.

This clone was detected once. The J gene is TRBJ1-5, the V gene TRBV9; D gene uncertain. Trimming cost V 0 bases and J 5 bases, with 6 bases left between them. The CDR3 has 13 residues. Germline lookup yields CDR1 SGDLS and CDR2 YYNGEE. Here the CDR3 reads CASSVAEDQPQHF. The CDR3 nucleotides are TGTGCCAGCAGCGTAGCTGAGGATCAGCCCCAGCATTTT.

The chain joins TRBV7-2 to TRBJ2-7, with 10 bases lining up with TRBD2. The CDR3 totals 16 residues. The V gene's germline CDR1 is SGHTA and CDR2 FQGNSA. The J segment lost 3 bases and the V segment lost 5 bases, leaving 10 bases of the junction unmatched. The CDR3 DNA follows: TGTGCCAGCAGCATCCGGTCTGAGCGGGGGGGCTACGAGCAGTACTTC. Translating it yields CASSIRSERGGYEQYF.

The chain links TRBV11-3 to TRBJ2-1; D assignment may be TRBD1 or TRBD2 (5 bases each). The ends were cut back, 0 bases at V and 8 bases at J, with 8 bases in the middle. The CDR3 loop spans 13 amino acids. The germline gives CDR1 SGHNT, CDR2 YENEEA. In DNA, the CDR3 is TGTGCCAGCAGCTTAGACCGGGACGATGAGCAGTTCTTC. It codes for CASSLDRDDEQFF. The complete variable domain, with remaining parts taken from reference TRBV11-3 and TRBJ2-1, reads EAGVVQSPRYKIIEKKQPVAFWCNPISGHNTLYWYLQNLGQGPELLIRYENEEAVDDSQLPKDRFSAERLKGVDSTLKIQPAELGDSAVYLCASSLDRDDEQFFGPGTRLTVL.

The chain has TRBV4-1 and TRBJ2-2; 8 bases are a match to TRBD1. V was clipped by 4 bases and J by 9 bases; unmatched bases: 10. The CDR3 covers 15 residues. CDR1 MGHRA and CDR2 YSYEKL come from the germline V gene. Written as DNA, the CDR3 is TGCGCCAGCAGCCCCCAAGCGACAGGGGTCAGGGAGCTGTTTTTT. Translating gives CASSPQATGVRELFF.

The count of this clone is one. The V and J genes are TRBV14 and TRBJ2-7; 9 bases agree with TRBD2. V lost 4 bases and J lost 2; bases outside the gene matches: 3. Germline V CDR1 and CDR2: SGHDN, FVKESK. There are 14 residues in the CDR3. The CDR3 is CASSLVAGAYEQYF. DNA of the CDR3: TGTGCCAGCAGCCTAGTAGCGGGAGCCTACGAGCAGTACTTC.

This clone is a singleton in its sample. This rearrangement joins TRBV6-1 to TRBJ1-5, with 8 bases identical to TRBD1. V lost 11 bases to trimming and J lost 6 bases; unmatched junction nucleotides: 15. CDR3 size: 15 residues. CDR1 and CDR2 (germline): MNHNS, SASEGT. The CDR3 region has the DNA TGTGCCTCCTCCCAGGGGGCGCGGTTGGTTCAGCCCCAGCATTTT. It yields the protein CASSQGARLVQPQHF.

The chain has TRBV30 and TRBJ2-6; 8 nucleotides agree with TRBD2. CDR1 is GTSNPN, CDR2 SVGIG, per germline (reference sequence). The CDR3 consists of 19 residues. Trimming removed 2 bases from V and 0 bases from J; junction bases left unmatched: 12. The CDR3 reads CAWSSTGGDVISGANVLTF. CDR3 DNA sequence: TGTGCCTGGAGTTCTACGGGAGGGGACGTTATCTCTGGGGCCAACGTCCTGACTTTC.

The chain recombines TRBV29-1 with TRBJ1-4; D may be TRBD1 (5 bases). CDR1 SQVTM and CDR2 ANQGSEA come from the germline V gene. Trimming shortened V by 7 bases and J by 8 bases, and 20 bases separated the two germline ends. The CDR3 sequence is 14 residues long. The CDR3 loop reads CSGRTGQAGEKLFF. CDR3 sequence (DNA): TGCAGCGGCCGAACAGGTCAGGCGGGCGAAAAACTGTTTTTT. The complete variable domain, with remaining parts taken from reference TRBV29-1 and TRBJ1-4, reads SAVISQKPSRDICQRGTSLTIQCQVDSQVTMMFWYRQQPGQSLTLIATANQGSEATYESGFVIDKFPISRPNLTFSTLTVSNMSPEDSSIYLCSGRTGQAGEKLFFGSGTQLSVL.

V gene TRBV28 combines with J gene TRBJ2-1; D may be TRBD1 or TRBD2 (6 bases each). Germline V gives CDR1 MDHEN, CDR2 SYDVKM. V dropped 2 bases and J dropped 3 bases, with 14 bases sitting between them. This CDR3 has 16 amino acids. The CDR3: CASSLRMGGLYNEQFF. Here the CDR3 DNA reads TGTGCCAGCAGTTTAAGGATGGGGGGCCTCTACAATGAGCAGTTCTTC.

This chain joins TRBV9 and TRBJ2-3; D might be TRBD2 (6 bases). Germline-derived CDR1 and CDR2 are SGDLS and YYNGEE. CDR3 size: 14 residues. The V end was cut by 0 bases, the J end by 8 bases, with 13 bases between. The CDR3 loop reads CASSVGTKEGTQYF. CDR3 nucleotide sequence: TGTGCCAGCAGCGTAGGGACAAAGGAGGGTACGCAGTATTTT.

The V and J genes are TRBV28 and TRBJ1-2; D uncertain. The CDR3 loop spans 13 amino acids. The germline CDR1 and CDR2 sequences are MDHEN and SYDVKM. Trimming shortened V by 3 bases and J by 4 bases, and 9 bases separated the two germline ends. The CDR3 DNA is TGTGCCAGCAGTTTGGGCAGAAGCTATGGCTACACCTTC. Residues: CASSLGRSYGYTF.

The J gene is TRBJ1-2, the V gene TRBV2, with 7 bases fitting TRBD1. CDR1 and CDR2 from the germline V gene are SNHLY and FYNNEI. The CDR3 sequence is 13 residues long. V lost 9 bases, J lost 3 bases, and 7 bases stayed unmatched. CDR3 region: CASSLGQDYGYTF. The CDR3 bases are TGTGCCAGTAGCCTTGGACAGGACTATGGCTACACCTTC.

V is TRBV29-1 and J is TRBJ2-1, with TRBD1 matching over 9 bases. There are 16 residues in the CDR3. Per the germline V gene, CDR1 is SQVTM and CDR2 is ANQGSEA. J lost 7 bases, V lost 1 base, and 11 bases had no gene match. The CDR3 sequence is CSVEVERTGVGNEQFF. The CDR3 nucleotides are TGCAGCGTTGAAGTAGAGAGGACAGGGGTGGGGAATGAGCAGTTCTTC.

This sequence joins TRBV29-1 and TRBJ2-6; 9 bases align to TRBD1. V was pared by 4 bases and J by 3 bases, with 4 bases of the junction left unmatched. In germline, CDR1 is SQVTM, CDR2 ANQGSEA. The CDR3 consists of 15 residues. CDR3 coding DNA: TGCAGCGTTGGCGGACAGGGGTTTGGGGCCAACGTCCTGACTTTC. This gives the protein CSVGGQGFGANVLTF.

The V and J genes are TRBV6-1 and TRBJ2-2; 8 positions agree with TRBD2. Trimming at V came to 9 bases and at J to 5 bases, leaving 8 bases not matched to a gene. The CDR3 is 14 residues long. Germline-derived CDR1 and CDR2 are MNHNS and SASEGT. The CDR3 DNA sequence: TGTGCCAGTAGCCGTCCGGGAGGGACCGGGGAGCTGTTTTTT. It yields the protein CASSRPGGTGELFF.

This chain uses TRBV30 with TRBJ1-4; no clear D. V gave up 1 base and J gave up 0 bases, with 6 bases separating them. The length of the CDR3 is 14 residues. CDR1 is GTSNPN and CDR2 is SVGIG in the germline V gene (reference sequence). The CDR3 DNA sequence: TGTGCCTGGAGTGGAGAGACAACTAATGAAAAACTGTTTTTT. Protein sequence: CAWSGETTNEKLFF.

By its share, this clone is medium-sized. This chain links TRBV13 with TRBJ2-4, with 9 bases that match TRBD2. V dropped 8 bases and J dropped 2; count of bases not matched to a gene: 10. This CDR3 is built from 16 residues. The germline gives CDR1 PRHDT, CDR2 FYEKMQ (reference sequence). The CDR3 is CASRGRGGDTKNIQYF. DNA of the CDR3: TGTGCCAGCCGGGGCCGCGGGGGGGATACCAAAAACATTCAGTACTTC.

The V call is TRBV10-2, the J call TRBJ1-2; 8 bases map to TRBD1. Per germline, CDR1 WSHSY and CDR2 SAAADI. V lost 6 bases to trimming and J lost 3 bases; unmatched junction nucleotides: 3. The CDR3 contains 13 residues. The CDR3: CASRQGVDYGYTF. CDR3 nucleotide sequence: TGCGCCAGCAGACAGGGGGTGGACTATGGCTACACCTTC.

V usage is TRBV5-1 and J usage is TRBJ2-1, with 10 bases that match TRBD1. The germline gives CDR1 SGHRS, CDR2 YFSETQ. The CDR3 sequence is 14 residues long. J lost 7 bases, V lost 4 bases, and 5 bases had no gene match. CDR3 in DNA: TGCGCCAGCAGCGGTGGGACAGGGGTGAATGAGCAGTTCTTC. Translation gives CASSGGTGVNEQFF.

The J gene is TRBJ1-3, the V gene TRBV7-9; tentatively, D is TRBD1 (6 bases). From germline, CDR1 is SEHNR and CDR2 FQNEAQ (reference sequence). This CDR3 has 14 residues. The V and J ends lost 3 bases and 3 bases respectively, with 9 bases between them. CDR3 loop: CASSFQGGGNTIYF. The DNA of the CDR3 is TGTGCCAGCAGCTTCCAAGGGGGTGGAAACACCATATATTTT.

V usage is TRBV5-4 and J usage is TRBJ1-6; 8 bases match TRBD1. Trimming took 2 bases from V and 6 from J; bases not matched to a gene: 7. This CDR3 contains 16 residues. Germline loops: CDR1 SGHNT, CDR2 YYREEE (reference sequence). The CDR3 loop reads CASSLSGGAGNSPLHF. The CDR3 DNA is TGTGCCAGCAGCTTATCAGGGGGCGCGGGTAATTCACCCCTCCACTTT.

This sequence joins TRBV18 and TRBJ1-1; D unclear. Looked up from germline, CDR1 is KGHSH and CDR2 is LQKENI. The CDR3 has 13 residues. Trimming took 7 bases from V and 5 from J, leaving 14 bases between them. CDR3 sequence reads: CASYGSPGTEAFF. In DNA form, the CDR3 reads TGTGCCAGCTACGGCAGCCCGGGAACTGAAGCTTTCTTT.

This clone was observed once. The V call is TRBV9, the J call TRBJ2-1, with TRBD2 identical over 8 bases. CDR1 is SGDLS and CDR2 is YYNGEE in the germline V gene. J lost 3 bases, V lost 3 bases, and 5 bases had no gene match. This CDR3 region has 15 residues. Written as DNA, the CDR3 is TGTGCCAGCAGCGCGGGACTAGGAGACTACAATGAGCAGTTCTTC. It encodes CASSAGLGDYNEQFF.